These 17 T cell receptor beta chains were all obtained from the same sample, sequenced in a study of blood T cell repertoires in COVID-19. This table comes from immunoSEQ multiplex PCR, and its TCRdb copy is limited to in-frame clones, with some not included. Of around 100,000 clones listed, 85% to 90% are singletons. Sequenced sample: peripheral blood. The receptor set was obtained from a man in his fifties with acute or convalescent COVID-19.

The chain is built from TRBV5-1 and TRBJ2-3, with TRBD1 as a possible D gene (6 bases). Trimming pared 4 bases from V and 2 bases from J, leaving 11 bases between. CDR1 and CDR2 (germline): SGHRS, YFSETQ. The CDR3 runs to 14 residues. The CDR3 region has the DNA TGCGCCAGCAGCCTACGACAGGCCACAGATACGCAGTATTTT. Its translation: CASSLRQATDTQYF.

The J gene is TRBJ2-3, the V gene TRBV5-5, with a possible D match to TRBD2 (6 bases). In germline, CDR1 is SGHKS, CDR2 YYEKEE (reference sequence). This CDR3 region has 15 residues. V lost 2 bases and J lost 0, with 10 bases in between. The CDR3 loop reads CASSFLGLSTDTQYF. CDR3 nucleotides: TGTGCCAGCAGCTTCTTGGGACTCAGCACAGATACGCAGTATTTT.

The CDR3 sequence is CASSSKRRRDEKLFF. The CDR3 DNA sequence: TGTGCCAGCAGTTCAAAAAGGCGTCGGGATGAAAAACTGTTTTTT. The genes are TRBV6-5 and TRBJ1-4; unclear D gene. Germline lookup yields CDR1 MNHEY and CDR2 SVGAGI. The length of the CDR3 is 15 residues. Trimming removed 4 bases at V and 6 bases at J, with 15 bases between.

V is TRBV21-1 and J is TRBJ1-1. TRBV21-1 is termed a pseudogene. There are 11 residues in the CDR3. The CDR3 nucleotides are TGTGCCAGCAGCAATATCACTGAAGCTTTCTTT. Its protein product is CASSNITEAFF.

The chain is built from TRBV6-2 or TRBV6-3 and TRBJ2-3, with D possibly matching TRBD1 (5 bases). From germline, CDR1 is MNHEY and CDR2 SVGEGT. V was shortened by 0 bases and J by 5 bases, with 9 bases between the two germline ends. This CDR3 region has 14 residues. The DNA for the CDR3 is TGTGCCAGCAGTTACTCCAGGGTTGAAGATACGCAGTATTTT. Its protein is CASSYSRVEDTQYF.

The rearrangement links TRBV5-1 to TRBJ2-4, with 15 bases lining up with TRBD2. CDR3 length: 18 amino acids. Germline V gene data show CDR1 as SGHRS and CDR2 as YFSETQ. Trimming at V came to 6 bases and at J to 3 bases, leaving 10 bases not matched to a gene. This CDR3 reads CASNTGTSGRKGKNIQYF. In nucleotides, the CDR3 is TGCGCCAGCAACACCGGGACTAGCGGGAGGAAGGGCAAAAACATTCAGTACTTC.

The chain recombines TRBV12-5 with TRBJ2-7, with a possible D match to TRBD2 (6 bases). CDR1 is LGHNT and CDR2 is FRNRAP in the germline V gene. Trimming stripped 6 bases from V and 6 bases from J, with 12 bases between. The CDR3 is made up of 12 amino acids. The CDR3 bases are TGTGCTAGTGGGGAGGGAAGGAGCGAGCAGTACTTC. This translates into CASGEGRSEQYF.

This clone was observed a single time. V usage is TRBV5-1 and J usage is TRBJ2-1; the match to TRBD2 covers 7 bases. The CDR3 contains 14 residues. V lost 7 bases, J lost 0 bases, and 4 bases stayed unmatched. Germline V gives CDR1 SGHRS, CDR2 YFSETQ. CDR3 nucleotides: TGCGCCAGCGGAAGGGAGGGCTCCTACAATGAGCAGTTCTTC. Protein product: CASGREGSYNEQFF.

The chain uses TRBV5-1 and TRBJ2-1; 7 nucleotides agree with TRBD1. The CDR3 runs 15 residues. Germline V CDR1 and CDR2: SGHRS, YFSETQ. The junction had 6 bases not matched to a gene; V was cut back by 0 bases and J by 6 bases. CDR3 residues: CASSLAPGQSNEQFF. In DNA, the CDR3 is TGCGCCAGCAGCTTGGCTCCGGGACAGAGCAATGAGCAGTTCTTC.

The chain couples TRBV28 to TRBJ1-1, with 7 bases lining up with TRBD1. In germline, CDR1 is MDHEN, CDR2 SYDVKM. The V and J ends lost 5 bases and 6 bases, in that order; junction bases with no gene match: 6. This CDR3 is built from 13 residues. CDR3: CASSLYTGAEAFF. CDR3 DNA: TGTGCCAGCAGTCTCTATACAGGGGCTGAAGCTTTCTTT.

The chain employs TRBV28 and TRBJ2-5; TRBD1 might be the D (6 bases). The germline gives CDR1 MDHEN, CDR2 SYDVKM. The CDR3 sequence is 15 residues long. Trimming took off 6 bases at V and 5 bases at J, with 19 bases between the two ends. In DNA, the CDR3 is TGTGCCAGCAGACTTTCCTCAGGGGCAGGGGAGACCCAGTACTTC. It codes for CASRLSSGAGETQYF.

This chain uses TRBV28 with TRBJ2-7, with 8 bases identical to TRBD2. CDR1 and CDR2 (germline): MDHEN, SYDVKM. The V segment lost 2 bases and the J segment 8 bases; nucleotides outside the gene matches: 11. This CDR3 is built from 15 residues. The CDR3 region has the DNA TGTGCCAGCAGTTTAGGGACTAGTCAGGATAAGAAGCAGTACTTC. This gives the protein CASSLGTSQDKKQYF.

V is TRBV6-2 or TRBV6-3 and J is TRBJ1-5; possible D gene TRBD1, 5 bases. The germline gives CDR1 MNHEY, CDR2 SVGEGT. The CDR3 spans 11 residues. V was cut by 3 bases and J by 14 bases, with 11 bases left in between. The chain's CDR3 is CASSYKTEEHF. As DNA, the CDR3 is TGTGCCAGCAGTTATAAGACAGAGGAGCATTTT.

The J gene is TRBJ2-6, the V gene TRBV4-1; 9 positions match TRBD1. With 2 bases clipped from V and 2 bases from J, the junction kept 7 bases outside the gene matches. Per germline, CDR1 MGHRA and CDR2 YSYEKL. The CDR3 is made up of 18 amino acids. The CDR3: CASSQPTGGSAGANVLTF. CDR3 DNA sequence: TGCGCCAGCAGCCAACCGACAGGGGGTTCGGCTGGGGCCAACGTCCTGACTTTC.

This clone has just a few counts. This rearrangement joins TRBV5-1 to TRBJ2-7; possible D gene TRBD2, 6 bases. CDR1 and CDR2 from the germline V gene are SGHRS and YFSETQ. V lost 4 bases and J lost 0, with 11 bases in between. The CDR3 has 14 amino acids. Written as DNA, the CDR3 is TGCGCCAGCAGCCCCGAACTAGCCTCCTACGAGCAGTACTTC. Translation: CASSPELASYEQYF.

The chain couples TRBV5-4 to TRBJ1-6; TRBD1 matches 9 bases. CDR1 is SGHNT, CDR2 YYREEE, per germline (reference sequence). This CDR3 region has 14 residues. After removal of 2 bases from V and 7 bases from J, the junction contained 1 base not matched to a gene. CDR3 region: CASSLQGANSPLHF. CDR3 DNA: TGTGCCAGCAGCTTACAGGGGGCCAATTCACCCCTCCACTTT.

This sequence joins TRBV5-4 and TRBJ2-2; the match to TRBD2 covers 7 bases. CDR1 is SGHNT, CDR2 YYREEE, per germline (reference sequence). This CDR3 is built from 16 residues. V shed 3 bases, J shed 4 bases, and the junction held 9 bases outside the gene matches. The CDR3 loop is CASSSRTSLVTGELFF. The DNA for the CDR3 is TGTGCCAGCAGCTCCCGGACTAGTCTGGTCACCGGGGAGCTGTTTTTT.